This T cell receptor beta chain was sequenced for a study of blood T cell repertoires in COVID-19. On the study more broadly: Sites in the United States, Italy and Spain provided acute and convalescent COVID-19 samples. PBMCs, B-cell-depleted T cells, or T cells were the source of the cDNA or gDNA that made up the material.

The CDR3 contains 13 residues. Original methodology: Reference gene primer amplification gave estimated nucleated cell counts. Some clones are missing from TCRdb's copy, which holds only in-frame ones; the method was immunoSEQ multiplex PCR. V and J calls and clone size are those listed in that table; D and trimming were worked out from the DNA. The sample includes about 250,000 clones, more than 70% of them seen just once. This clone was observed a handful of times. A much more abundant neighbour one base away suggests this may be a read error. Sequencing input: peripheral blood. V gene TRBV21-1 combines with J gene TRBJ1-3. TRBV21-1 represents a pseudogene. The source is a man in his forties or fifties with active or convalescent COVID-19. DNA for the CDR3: TGTGCCAGCAGCTGGAGCTCTGGAAACACCATATATTTT. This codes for CASSWSSGNTIYF.